The 10 T cell receptor beta chains below were found in one sample sequenced in a study of PD-1 blockade in classical Hodgkin lymphoma. The data were produced by immunoSEQ multiplex PCR, yet TCRdb's version contains in-frame clones alone and is incomplete. Of more than 15,000 clones listed, around four fifths are singletons. Noted time point: newly diagnosed, previously untreated cHL patient sample. Negative selection with magnetic separation was used to purify CD4+ T cells from thawed PBMCs. The sequenced material came from CD4+ T cells from blood. Receptors were obtained from a human donor with classical Hodgkin lymphoma.

The V and J genes are TRBV19 and TRBJ2-7; the D gene is possibly TRBD2 (5 bases). V was trimmed by 5 bases and J by 4 bases, leaving 15 bases between them. The CDR3 has 14 residues. CDR1 LNHDA and CDR2 SQIVND come from the germline V gene (reference sequence). The CDR3 region has the DNA TGTGCCAGTAGTCACACTAGTAGGCCATACGAGCAGTACTTC. Protein product: CASSHTSRPYEQYF.

The gene calls are TRBV7-8 and TRBJ1-5, with D perhaps matching TRBD1 (5 bases). The germline V and J ends were trimmed by 2 bases and 7 bases, with 15 bases remaining between them. Germline-derived CDR1 and CDR2 are SGHVS and FQNEAQ. CDR3 size: 15 residues. CDR3 DNA: TGTGCCAGCAGCTTAATGGCAGGGAATGCCCAGCCCCAGCATTTT. It yields the protein CASSLMAGNAQPQHF.

The V call is TRBV11-3, the J call TRBJ2-7; 8 bases line up with TRBD1. The CDR3 contains 15 residues. The germline V gene encodes CDR1 SGHNT and CDR2 YENEEA. J gave up 2 bases and V 4 bases, and 7 bases lay outside the gene matches. Here the CDR3 reads CASSSARGPTYEQYF. The CDR3 nucleotides read TGTGCCAGCAGCTCAGCCAGGGGGCCCACCTACGAGCAGTACTTC.

J is TRBJ2-5 and V is TRBV5-1; D perhaps matches TRBD1 (6 bases). The better agreement between TRBJ2-7 and the DNA end casts doubt on the J call. From germline, CDR1 is SGHRS and CDR2 YFSETQ. This CDR3 has 15 amino acids. CDR3 sequence reads: CASSYWTDPTYEQYF. Here the CDR3 DNA reads TGCGCCAGCAGCTACTGGACAGACCCCACCTACGAGCAGTACTTC.

This clone was counted between two and nine times. This chain joins TRBV25-1 and TRBJ1-3; 8 nucleotides align to TRBD1. CDR3 size: 15 residues. J was trimmed by 1 base and V by 10 bases; bases with no gene match: 9. CDR1 MGHDK and CDR2 SYGVNS come from the germline V gene. The CDR3 region is CATQGARSSGNTIYF. CDR3 DNA sequence: TGTGCCACCCAGGGGGCCCGATCATCTGGAAACACCATATATTTT.

J is TRBJ2-3 and V is TRBV5-8, with 7 positions matching TRBD1. The length of the CDR3 is 16 residues. The V and J ends lost 10 bases and 0 bases, in that order; junction bases with no gene match: 14. CDR1 is SGHTS, CDR2 YDEGEE, per germline. The CDR3 is CASSPGQATSTDTQYF. CDR3 nucleotides: TGTGCCTCCTCCCCAGGACAGGCCACTAGCACAGATACGCAGTATTTT.

The chain carries TRBV6-5 and TRBJ2-7; possibly TRBD1 for D (5 bases). V was pared by 0 bases and J by 2 bases, with 14 bases between. This CDR3 has 16 amino acids. Germline CDR1 and CDR2: MNHEY and SVGAGI. For the CDR3, the DNA is TGTGCCAGCAGTTACTCGTCTCAGGACACACCCTACGAGCAGTACTTC. Amino acids: CASSYSSQDTPYEQYF.

The table lists this clone with a few counts. V is TRBV19 and J is TRBJ1-2; a possible D gene is TRBD1 (5 bases). V was shortened by 5 bases and J by 7 bases, with 11 bases between the two germline ends. The CDR3 covers 12 residues. CDR1 and CDR2 (germline): LNHDA, SQIVND (reference sequence). The CDR3 protein is CASSPGVFGYTF. DNA for the CDR3: TGTGCCAGTAGTCCGGGGGTTTTTGGCTACACCTTC.

The rearrangement uses TRBV6-6 and TRBJ2-7, with 12 bases that match TRBD2. The germline V gene has CDR1 MNHNY and CDR2 SVGAGI (reference sequence). The CDR3 runs 15 residues. The V segment lost 5 bases and the J segment 4 bases; nucleotides outside the gene matches: 6. The CDR3 spells CASSTGLAGQYEQYF. CDR3 nucleotides: TGTGCCAGCAGTACCGGACTAGCGGGACAATACGAGCAGTACTTC.

This chain joins TRBV4-1 and TRBJ1-2; D not certain. In germline, CDR1 is MGHRA, CDR2 YSYEKL. The CDR3 totals 13 residues. Trimming stripped 4 bases from V and 8 bases from J, with 14 bases between. The CDR3 DNA is TGCGCCAGCAGCCCAACTCGCTCATCGGGCTACACCTTC. Its protein product is CASSPTRSSGYTF.